This T cell receptor beta chain was profiled in a study of shared clonotypes between healthy human individuals. Points on this clone: Its antigen is undetermined.

The repertoire was sequenced with immunoSEQ multiplex PCR; TCRdb's copy has only in-frame clones and lacks some. The sample consists of some 2.4 million clones, roughly 93% of them appearing once. The CDR3 is 16 amino acids. With V trimmed by 5 bases and J by 3 bases, 9 bases remained unmatched. Germline V CDR1 and CDR2: SEHNR, FQNEAQ (reference sequence). General study results and limits: The genetic and exposure-history diversity represented was limited by few donors.

This TCR was recovered from a man younger than 35 in good health. Some clones in this sample may be carry-over from other donors' samples. Sequencing input: naive CD4+ T cells from PBMCs. Subset noted: CD45RA+ positively selected. The chain joins TRBV7-9 to TRBJ2-3, with 9 bases lining up with TRBD1. The CDR3 sequence is CASSPRTGVVTDTQYF. The CDR3 DNA sequence: TGTGCCAGCAGCCCCCGGACAGGGGTCGTGACAGATACGCAGTATTTT. The full variable domain, its missing parts supplied by reference TRBV7-9 and TRBJ2-3, is DTGVSQNPRHKITKRGQNVTFRCDPISEHNRLYWYRQTLGQGPEFLTYFQNEAQLEKSRLLSDRFSAERPKGSFSTLEIQRTEQGDSAMYLCASSPRTGVVTDTQYFGPGTRLTVL.